This paragraph covers one T cell receptor (beta chain) sequence. As yet, its antigen is unknown. This sample is part of a study of T-cell reconstitution after alpha-beta-depleted transplantation in children. Study findings and constraints: T-cell counts and diversity were attributed mostly to newly produced T cells one year after transplant. Approximately two months post-transplant, alpha-beta T cells reportedly originated from several hundred expanded graft clones.

Construction of the TCRbeta library involved unique molecular identifiers. TCRdb re-called the PCR reads with MiXCR, one entry per CDR3 protein. The sample comprises almost 500,000 distinct CDR3 sequences, roughly a tenth of which are singletons, and about 2.1% rests with the top ten. The CDR3 is 13 residues long. Germline loops: CDR1 DFQATT, CDR2 SNEGSKA (reference sequence). Trimming pared 5 bases from V and 2 bases from J, leaving 12 bases between. The rearrangement uses TRBV20-1 and TRBJ2-5, with D unclear. This TCR came from a child younger than 10 with inherited bone marrow failure, due to receive a stem cell transplant. The sequencing here drew on PBMCs, taken before TCRalphabeta/CD19-depleted stem cell transplant. The CDR3 protein is CSAPRHLQETQYF. The CDR3 DNA follows: TGCAGTGCTCCCCGACACCTACAAGAGACCCAGTACTTC.